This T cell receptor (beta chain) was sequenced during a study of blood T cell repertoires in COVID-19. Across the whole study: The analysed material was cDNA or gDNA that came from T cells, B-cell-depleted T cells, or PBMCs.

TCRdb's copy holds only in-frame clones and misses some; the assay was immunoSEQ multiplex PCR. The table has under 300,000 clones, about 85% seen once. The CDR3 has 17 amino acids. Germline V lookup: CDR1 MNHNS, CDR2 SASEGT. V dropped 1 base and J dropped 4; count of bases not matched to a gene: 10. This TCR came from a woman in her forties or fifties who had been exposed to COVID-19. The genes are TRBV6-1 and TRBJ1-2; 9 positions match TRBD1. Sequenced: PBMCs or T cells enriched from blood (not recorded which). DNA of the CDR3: TGTGCCAGCAGTGAAGGGGGGATACAGGGGGCCATCTATGGCTACACCTTC. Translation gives CASSEGGIQGAIYGYTF.